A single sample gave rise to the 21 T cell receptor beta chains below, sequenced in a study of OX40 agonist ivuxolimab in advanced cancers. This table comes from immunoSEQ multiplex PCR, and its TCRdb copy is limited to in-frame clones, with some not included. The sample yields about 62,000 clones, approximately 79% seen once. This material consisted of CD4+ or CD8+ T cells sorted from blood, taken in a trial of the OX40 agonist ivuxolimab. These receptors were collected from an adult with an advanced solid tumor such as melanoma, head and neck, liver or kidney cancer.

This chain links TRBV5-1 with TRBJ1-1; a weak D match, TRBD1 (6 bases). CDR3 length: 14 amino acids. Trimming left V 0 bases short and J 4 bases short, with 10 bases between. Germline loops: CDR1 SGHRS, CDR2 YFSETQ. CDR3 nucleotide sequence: TGCGCCAGCAGCTTGGAGGTGGGGGCCACTGAAGCTTTCTTT. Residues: CASSLEVGATEAFF.

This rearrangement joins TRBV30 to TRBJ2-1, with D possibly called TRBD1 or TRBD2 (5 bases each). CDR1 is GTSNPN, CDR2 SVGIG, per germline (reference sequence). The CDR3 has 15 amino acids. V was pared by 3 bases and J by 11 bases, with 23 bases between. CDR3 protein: CAWSALRGPNYKQFF. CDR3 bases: TGTGCCTGGAGCGCCTTACGGGGCCCTAACTATAAGCAGTTCTTC.

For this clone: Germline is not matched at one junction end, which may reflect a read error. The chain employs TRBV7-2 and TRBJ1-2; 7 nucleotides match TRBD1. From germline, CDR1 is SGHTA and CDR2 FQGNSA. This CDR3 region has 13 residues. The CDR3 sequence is CASSPDGGQRLPF. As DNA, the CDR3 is TGTGCCAGCAGCCCAGACGGGGGACAGCGCCTCCCCTTC.

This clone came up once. CDR3 protein: CASTHYQGNEQFF. The CDR3 DNA follows: TGTGCCAGCACCCACTACCAAGGCAATGAGCAGTTCTTC. The chain combines TRBV6-6 with TRBJ2-1; D is unresolved. Trimming shortened V by 7 bases and J by 6 bases, and 13 bases separated the two germline ends. The CDR3 runs to 13 residues. Germline V gene sequence: CDR1 MNHNY, CDR2 SVGAGI (reference sequence).

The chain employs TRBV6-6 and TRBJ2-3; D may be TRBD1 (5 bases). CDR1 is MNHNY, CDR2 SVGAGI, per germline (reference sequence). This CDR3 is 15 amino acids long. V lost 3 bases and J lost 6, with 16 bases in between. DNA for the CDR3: TGTGCCAGCAGTTATGGAAATCAGGGTAGGGATACGCAGTATTTT. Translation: CASSYGNQGRDTQYF.

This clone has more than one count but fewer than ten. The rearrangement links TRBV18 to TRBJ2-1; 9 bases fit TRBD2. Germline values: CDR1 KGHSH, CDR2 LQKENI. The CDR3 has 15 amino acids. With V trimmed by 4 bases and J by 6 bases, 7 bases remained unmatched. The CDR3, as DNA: TGTGCCAGCTCACTCGGGACTAGCAGATTCAATGAGCAGTTCTTC. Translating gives CASSLGTSRFNEQFF.

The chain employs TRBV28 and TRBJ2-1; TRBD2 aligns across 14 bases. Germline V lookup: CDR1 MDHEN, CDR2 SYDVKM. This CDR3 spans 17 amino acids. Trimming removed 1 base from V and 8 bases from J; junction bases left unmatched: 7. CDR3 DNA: TGTGCCAGCAGTTTATTCGCCGGGACTAGCGGGAGTGATGAGCAGTTCTTC. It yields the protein CASSLFAGTSGSDEQFF.

CDR3 protein: CASSISANYGYTF. The CDR3, as DNA: TGTGCCAGCAGTATCTCAGCTAACTATGGCTACACCTTC. This rearrangement joins TRBV6-5 to TRBJ1-2; D remains ambiguous. Deletions cut 5 bases from V and 0 bases from J, with 7 bases between. Germline V gene sequence: CDR1 MNHEY, CDR2 SVGAGI. The length of the CDR3 is 13 residues.

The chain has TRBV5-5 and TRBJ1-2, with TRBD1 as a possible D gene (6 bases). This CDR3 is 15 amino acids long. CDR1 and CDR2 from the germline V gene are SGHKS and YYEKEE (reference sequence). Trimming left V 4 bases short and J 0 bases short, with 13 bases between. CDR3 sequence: CASSQGSTANYGYTF. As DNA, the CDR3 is TGTGCCAGCAGCCAGGGGAGTACTGCTAACTATGGCTACACCTTC.

The CDR3 loop reads CASSFKRDNMNTEAFF. Here the CDR3 DNA reads TGTGCCAGCAGTTTTAAACGGGACAATATGAACACTGAAGCTTTCTTT. This chain uses TRBV28 with TRBJ1-1; D might be TRBD1 (6 bases). V lost 3 bases and J lost 0, with 14 bases in between. The CDR3 is made up of 16 amino acids. Germline V CDR1 and CDR2: MDHEN, SYDVKM.

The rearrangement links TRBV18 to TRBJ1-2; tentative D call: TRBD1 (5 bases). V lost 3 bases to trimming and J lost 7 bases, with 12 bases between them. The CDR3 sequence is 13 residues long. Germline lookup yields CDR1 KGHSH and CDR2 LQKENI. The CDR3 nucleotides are TGTGCCAGCTCACCGGCGGGGGACGGTGGCTACACCTTC. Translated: CASSPAGDGGYTF.

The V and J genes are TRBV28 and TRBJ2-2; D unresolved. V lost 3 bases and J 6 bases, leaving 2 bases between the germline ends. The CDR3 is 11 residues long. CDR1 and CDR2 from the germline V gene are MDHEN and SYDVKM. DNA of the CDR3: TGTGCCAGCAGTTTTTCCGGGGAGCTGTTTTTT. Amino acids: CASSFSGELFF.

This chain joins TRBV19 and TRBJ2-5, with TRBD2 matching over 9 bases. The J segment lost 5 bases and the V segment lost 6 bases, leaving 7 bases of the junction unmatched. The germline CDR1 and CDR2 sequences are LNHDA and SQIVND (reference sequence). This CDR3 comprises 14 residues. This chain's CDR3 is CASRSSGGRETQYF. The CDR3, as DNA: TGTGCCAGTAGGTCGAGCGGGGGGCGGGAGACCCAGTACTTC.

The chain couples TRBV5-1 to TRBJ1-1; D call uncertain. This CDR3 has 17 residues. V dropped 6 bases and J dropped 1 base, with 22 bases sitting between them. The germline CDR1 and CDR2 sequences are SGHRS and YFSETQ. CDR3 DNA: TGCGCCAGCACCGACTTCAGTGTTCAAACCCGGAACACTGAAGCTTTCTTT. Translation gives CASTDFSVQTRNTEAFF.

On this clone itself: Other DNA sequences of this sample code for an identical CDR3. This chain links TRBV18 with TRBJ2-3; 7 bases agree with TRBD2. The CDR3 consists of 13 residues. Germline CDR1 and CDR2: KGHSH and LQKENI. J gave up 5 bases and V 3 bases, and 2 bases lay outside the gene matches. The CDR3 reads CASSPGGGDTQYF. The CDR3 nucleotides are TGTGCCAGCTCACCGGGCGGGGGAGATACGCAGTATTTT. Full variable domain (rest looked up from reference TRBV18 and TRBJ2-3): NAGVMQNPRHLVRRRGQEARLRCSPMKGHSHVYWYRQLPEEGLKFMVYLQKENIIDESGMPKERFSAEFPKEGPSILRIQQVVRGDSAAYFCASSPGGGDTQYFGPGTRLTVL.

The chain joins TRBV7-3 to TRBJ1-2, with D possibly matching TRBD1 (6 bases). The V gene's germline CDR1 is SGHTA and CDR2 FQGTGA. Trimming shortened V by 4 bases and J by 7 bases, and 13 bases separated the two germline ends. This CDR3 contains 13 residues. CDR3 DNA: TGTGCCAGCAGCTCCTTACCAGGGGTTGGCTACACCTTC. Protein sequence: CASSSLPGVGYTF.

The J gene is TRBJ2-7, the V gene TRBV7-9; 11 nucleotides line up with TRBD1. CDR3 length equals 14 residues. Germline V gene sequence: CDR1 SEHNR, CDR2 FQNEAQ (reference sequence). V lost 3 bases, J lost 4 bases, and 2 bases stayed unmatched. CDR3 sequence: CASSLGQGVYEQYF. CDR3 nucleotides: TGTGCCAGCAGCTTGGGACAGGGGGTTTACGAGCAGTACTTC.

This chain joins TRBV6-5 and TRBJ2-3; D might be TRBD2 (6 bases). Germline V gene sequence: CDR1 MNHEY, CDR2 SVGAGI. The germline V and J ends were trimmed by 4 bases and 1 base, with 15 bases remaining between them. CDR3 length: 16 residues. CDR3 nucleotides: TGTGCCAGCAGTTCCGCCCCCGGGGGAGGCACAGATACGCAGTATTTT. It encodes CASSSAPGGGTDTQYF.

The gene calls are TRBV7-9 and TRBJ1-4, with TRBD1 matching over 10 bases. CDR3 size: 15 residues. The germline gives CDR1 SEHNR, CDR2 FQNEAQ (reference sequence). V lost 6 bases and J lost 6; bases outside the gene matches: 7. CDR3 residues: CASRRTGTGDEKLFF. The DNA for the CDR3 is TGTGCCAGCAGACGAACCGGGACAGGGGATGAAAAACTGTTTTTT.

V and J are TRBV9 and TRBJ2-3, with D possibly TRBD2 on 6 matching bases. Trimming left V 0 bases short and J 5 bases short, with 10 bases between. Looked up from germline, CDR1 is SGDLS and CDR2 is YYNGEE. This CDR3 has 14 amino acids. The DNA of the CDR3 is TGTGCCAGCAGCGTAGCCGGGAGCGGAGATACGCAGTATTTT. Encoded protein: CASSVAGSGDTQYF.

CDR3 sequence (DNA): TGTGCCAGCAGCCCCGTGGGACAGTTTGGCACTGAAGCTTTCTTT. This encodes CASSPVGQFGTEAFF. The chain is built from TRBV6-5 and TRBJ1-1, with TRBD1 matching over 7 bases. J was trimmed by 4 bases and V by 6 bases; bases with no gene match: 11. Per the germline V gene, CDR1 is MNHEY and CDR2 is SVGAGI. The CDR3 length is 15 residues.